The TCR beta chain described here comes from a study of beta chain features in type 1 diabetes. The CDR3 runs to 15 residues. Deletions cut 3 bases from V and 0 bases from J, with 12 bases between. Germline V gene lookup returns CDR1 MNHEY and CDR2 SVGAGI. The authors sorted CD4+ naive, central memory, regulatory and stem cell-like memory cells via CD45RO/CCR7/CD25/CD127/CD95/CD27. The authors reverse transcribed all of the isolated RNA, so sequencing captured expressed TCRB transcripts. The protocol was immunoSEQ multiplex PCR, while the TCRdb copy is restricted to in-frame clones and leaves out a portion. The repertoire includes over 500,000 clones, 15% to 17% of them detected once, and under 0.095% sits in the top ten. Study-wide points: Naive, central memory and regulatory TCRB repertoires appeared more similar among patients than healthy donors. Fewer junction insertions and more nucleotide deletions appeared in type 1 diabetes patients.

In regard to this clone: Its matching antigen is unknown.

The receptor was isolated from a man between 18 and 29 years old in good health. Sequenced: naive CD4+ T cells from blood. The V call is TRBV6-5, the J call TRBJ2-7; possible D gene TRBD2, 6 bases. In DNA, the CDR3 is TGTGCCAGCAGTTATCCCCACGGGAGCTCCTACGAGCAGTACTTC. Translated: CASSYPHGSSYEQYF.